A single sample is the source of the 29 T cell receptor beta chains below, sequenced in a study of beta chain features in type 1 diabetes. Reverse transcription of all isolated RNA meant that expressed TCRB transcripts were sequenced. Clones were read by immunoSEQ multiplex PCR, and TCRdb kept only the in-frame ones, dropping some. The repertoire includes about 140,000 clones, 6.9% of them detected once, and about 1.4% sits in the top ten. The sample was central memory CD4+ T cells from blood. The receptors come from a woman aged 25 to 39 in good health.

Many counts were recorded for this clone. This chain uses TRBV2 with TRBJ1-4, with D possibly TRBD1 on 5 matching bases. The CDR3 sequence is 14 residues long. Per germline, CDR1 SNHLY and CDR2 FYNNEI. Trimming pared 3 bases from V and 5 bases from J, leaving 10 bases between. This CDR3 reads CASSDHRTNEKLFF. The CDR3 DNA is TGTGCCAGCAGTGACCACAGGACAAATGAAAAACTGTTTTTT.

In its sample, this clone was seen a few times. The chain carries TRBV4-3 and TRBJ2-7, with D maybe TRBD2 (6 bases). The CDR3 is 16 residues long. Looked up from germline, CDR1 is LGHNA and CDR2 is YSLEER. Between the trimmed V and J ends, which lost 4 bases and 2 bases, there was a span of 18 bases. DNA of the CDR3: TGCGCCAGCAGCCTTTTAAGGAGGGCCGGACCCTACGAGCAGTACTTC. It translates to CASSLLRRAGPYEQYF.

This clone was counted many times. This chain joins TRBV7-2 and TRBJ1-1, with a possible D match to TRBD1 (6 bases). V shed 5 bases and J shed 4 bases, with 17 bases lying between them. Germline CDR1 SGHTA, CDR2 FQGNSA. The CDR3 contains 15 residues. This CDR3 reads CASSPTRGMGTEAFF. DNA of the CDR3: TGTGCCAGCAGCCCGACGAGGGGGATGGGCACTGAAGCTTTCTTT.

This clone was counted many times. Other DNA sequences in the same sample also yield this CDR3. The rearrangement uses TRBV18 and TRBJ1-5; D unclear. CDR1 and CDR2 from the germline V gene are KGHSH and LQKENI. The ends were cut back, 2 bases at V and 4 bases at J, with 6 bases in the middle. This CDR3 region has 13 residues. In DNA form, the CDR3 reads TGTGCCAGCTCACCAGGGCAGAATCAGCCCCAGCATTTT. Its protein is CASSPGQNQPQHF.

This clone was seen a handful of times. The chain joins TRBV6-1 to TRBJ2-7, with D possibly being TRBD2 (5 bases). Between the trimmed V and J ends, which lost 6 bases and 1 base, there was a span of 10 bases. The CDR3 sequence is 13 residues long. Germline loops: CDR1 MNHNS, CDR2 SASEGT. CDR3 coding DNA: TGTGCCAGCAGGTCCCGGGGTTCCTACGAGCAGTACTTC. Translation: CASRSRGSYEQYF.

This clone was recorded at least ten times. This chain joins TRBV4-2 and TRBJ2-5, with 8 bases fitting TRBD2. The V and J ends lost 3 bases and 7 bases, in that order; junction bases with no gene match: 7. This CDR3 has 14 residues. CDR1 is LGHNA, CDR2 YNFKEQ, per germline. The CDR3 sequence is CASSQGLDVGTQYF. DNA of the CDR3: TGTGCCAGCAGCCAGGGACTAGACGTCGGGACCCAGTACTTC.

This clone was recorded a few times. V gene TRBV11-2 combines with J gene TRBJ2-5; D is unclear. Trimming pared 3 bases from V and 5 bases from J, leaving 7 bases between. Germline loops: CDR1 SGHAT, CDR2 FQNNGV. The CDR3 has 12 residues. The CDR3 sequence is CASSFFSETQYF. The CDR3 bases are TGTGCCAGCAGCTTCTTTAGTGAGACCCAGTACTTC.

This clone was counted between two and nine times. This chain uses TRBV7-8 with TRBJ1-5; D might be TRBD1 (6 bases). Germline CDR1 SGHVS, CDR2 FQNEAQ. The CDR3 is 15 residues long. Between the trimmed V and J ends, which lost 1 base and 7 bases, there was a span of 14 bases. CDR3 sequence: CASSLVQGSQQPQHF. The CDR3 region has the DNA TGTGCCAGCAGCTTAGTTCAGGGGTCTCAGCAGCCCCAGCATTTT.

Comments on this clone: Sequence at one end of the junction differs from germline and may be a read error. The chain employs TRBV2 and TRBJ2-3; the match to TRBD2 covers 11 bases. The CDR3 has 16 residues. The germline CDR1 and CDR2 sequences are SNHLY and FYNNEI. This CDR3 is CASSPRLAGRTDAQYF. CDR3 bases: TGTGCCAGCAGTCCACGACTAGCGGGACGCACAGATGCGCAGTATTTT.

The chain has TRBV11-1 and TRBJ2-1; 11 nucleotides match TRBD1. The junction had 2 bases not matched to a gene; V was cut back by 3 bases and J by 4 bases. This CDR3 comprises 15 residues. The germline V gene has CDR1 SGHAT and CDR2 FQDESV (reference sequence). The CDR3 coding sequence is TGTGCCAGCAGCTTGGGACAGGGGGTGTACAATGAGCAGTTCTTC. Translation gives CASSLGQGVYNEQFF. The complete variable domain, with remaining parts taken from reference TRBV11-1 and TRBJ2-1, reads EAEVAQSPRYKITEKSQAVAFWCDPISGHATLYWYRQILGQGPELLVQFQDESVVDDSQLPKDRFSAERLKGVDSTLKIQPAELGDSAMYLCASSLGQGVYNEQFFGPGTRLTVL.

The V gene is TRBV7-9, the J gene TRBJ2-2; TRBD2 aligns across 9 bases. The CDR3 has 16 residues. The V and J ends lost 2 bases and 0 bases, in that order; junction bases with no gene match: 1. In germline, CDR1 is SEHNR, CDR2 FQNEAQ (reference sequence). The DNA of the CDR3 is TGTGCCAGCAGCTTACTAGCGGGACCGAACACCGGGGAGCTGTTTTTT. Amino acid sequence: CASSLLAGPNTGELFF.

This clone was recorded many times. This chain joins TRBV7-3 and TRBJ2-2; tentatively, D is TRBD2 (5 bases). CDR3 length: 14 residues. V was pared by 5 bases and J by 4 bases, with 11 bases between. Germline loops: CDR1 SGHTA, CDR2 FQGTGA. The CDR3 bases are TGTGCCAGCAGCCCCGGGGTGTCCACCGGGGAGCTGTTTTTT. Its protein is CASSPGVSTGELFF.

The chain combines TRBV28 with TRBJ1-2; D is unresolved. The CDR3 has 12 amino acids. CDR1 MDHEN and CDR2 SYDVKM come from the germline V gene. V was cut by 5 bases and J by 5 bases, with 9 bases left in between. CDR3 bases: TGTGCCAGCAGTGAGGTCAATTATGGCTACACCTTC. It yields the protein CASSEVNYGYTF.

The V and J genes are TRBV19 and TRBJ2-7, with TRBD2 as a possible D gene (5 bases). Germline CDR1 LNHDA, CDR2 SQIVND (reference sequence). The CDR3 is 13 residues long. V shed 10 bases and J shed 2 bases, with 15 bases lying between them. The CDR3 DNA sequence: TGTGCCACCAGGCAGGACGGGGCCTACGAGCAGTACTTC. Its translation: CATRQDGAYEQYF.

This clone was seen more than once but under ten times. The chain combines TRBV9 with TRBJ2-1; TRBD2 agrees at 10 bases. The CDR3 sequence is 16 residues long. The germline gives CDR1 SGDLS, CDR2 YYNGEE. J gave up 9 bases and V 0 bases, and 9 bases lay outside the gene matches. CDR3 region: CASSVVSSGRAAEQFF. In DNA form, the CDR3 reads TGTGCCAGCAGCGTAGTTTCAAGCGGGAGGGCCGCTGAGCAGTTCTTC.

This clone was counted between two and nine times. This chain uses TRBV30 with TRBJ1-1; the D gene is possibly TRBD1 (6 bases). Germline V gene data show CDR1 as GTSNPN and CDR2 as SVGIG (reference sequence). CDR3 length equals 15 residues. V lost 5 bases and J 3 bases, leaving 19 bases between the germline ends. CDR3 sequence reads: CAWVRAGAGDTEAFF. The CDR3 region has the DNA TGTGCCTGGGTGAGGGCGGGGGCTGGGGACACTGAAGCTTTCTTT. The whole variable domain, remainder taken from reference TRBV30 and TRBJ1-1, is SQTIHQWPATLVQPVGSPLSLECTVEGTSNPNLYWYRQAAGRGLQLLFYSVGIGQISSEVPQNLSASRPQDRQFILSSKKLLLSDSGFYLCAWVRAGAGDTEAFFGQGTRLTVV.

The chain is built from TRBV30 and TRBJ2-2, with 14 bases lining up with TRBD2. The V segment lost 3 bases and the J segment 7 bases; nucleotides outside the gene matches: 7. The CDR3 length is 16 residues. CDR1 and CDR2 (germline): GTSNPN, SVGIG (reference sequence). DNA of the CDR3: TGTGCCTGGAGACGCGGGACTAGCGGGAGAAGCGGGGAGCTGTTTTTT. It is translated as CAWRRGTSGRSGELFF.

This clone has only a few counts. The chain employs TRBV18 and TRBJ2-5; the match to TRBD2 covers 12 bases. The CDR3 contains 19 residues. CDR1 and CDR2 (germline): KGHSH, LQKENI. V gave up 2 bases and J gave up 6 bases; unmatched junction bases: 16. CDR3 amino acids: CASSPSTSGRGSGLKTQYF. In DNA, the CDR3 is TGTGCCAGCTCACCATCGACTAGCGGGAGAGGTAGTGGTCTGAAGACCCAGTACTTC.

J is TRBJ1-2 and V is TRBV29-1; 7 bases map to TRBD1. J was trimmed by 1 base and V by 6 bases; bases with no gene match: 5. This CDR3 is built from 13 residues. The V gene's germline CDR1 is SQVTM and CDR2 ANQGSEA. The CDR3 sequence: CSVEGQINYGYTF. The CDR3 nucleotides are TGCAGCGTAGAGGGACAGATTAACTATGGCTACACCTTC.

Written as DNA, the CDR3 is TGTGCCAGCAGCATCAGGGGGCAAAACATTCAGTACTTC. This gives the protein CASSIRGQNIQYF. V and J are TRBV11-2 and TRBJ2-4; TRBD1 agrees at 8 bases. The germline V gene has CDR1 SGHAT and CDR2 FQNNGV. CDR3 length: 13 residues. With V trimmed by 5 bases and J by 5 bases, 2 bases remained unmatched.

This chain uses TRBV18 with TRBJ2-3; 9 bases map to TRBD2. CDR3 size: 17 residues. The germline gives CDR1 KGHSH, CDR2 LQKENI. The ends lost 1 base at V and 2 bases at J; junction bases unmatched: 7. The CDR3 DNA reads as TGTGCCAGCTCACCACGGACTAGCGTGGGATCCACAGATACGCAGTATTTT. It yields the protein CASSPRTSVGSTDTQYF.

This clone was observed a few times. V gene TRBV5-4 combines with J gene TRBJ1-1; D is perhaps TRBD1 (6 bases). The CDR3 is made up of 13 amino acids. Looked up from germline, CDR1 is SGHNT and CDR2 is YYREEE (reference sequence). V was pared by 0 bases and J by 3 bases, with 6 bases between. CDR3 DNA: TGTGCCAGCAGCTTGGACAGGGACACTGAAGCTTTCTTT. It codes for CASSLDRDTEAFF.

CDR3 sequence (DNA): TGTGCCAGCAGCTTGGTCGGACAGGAGGGCGAGCAGTACTTC. Protein: CASSLVGQEGEQYF. The chain has TRBV5-6 and TRBJ2-7; possibly TRBD1 for D (7 bases). The germline V gene has CDR1 SGHDT and CDR2 YYEEEE. This CDR3 has 14 residues. V was trimmed by 0 bases and J by 6 bases, leaving 13 bases between them.

J is TRBJ2-7 and V is TRBV7-2, with TRBD1 as a possible D gene (5 bases). V was pared by 7 bases and J by 2 bases, with 15 bases between. This CDR3 has 14 residues. CDR1 is SGHTA, CDR2 FQGNSA, per germline. The CDR3 sequence is CASNPSQGPYEQYF. The CDR3 DNA sequence: TGTGCCAGCAACCCGAGCCAGGGTCCCTACGAGCAGTACTTC.

The chain uses TRBV30 and TRBJ2-1; TRBD2 matches 8 bases. The V gene end was trimmed by 2 bases and the J gene end by 12 bases; junction bases not matched to a gene: 6. CDR1 is GTSNPN, CDR2 SVGIG, per germline (reference sequence). This CDR3 has 12 amino acids. The CDR3 nucleotides are TGTGCCTGGAGTAGCACTAGCGGTCCGCAGTTCTTC. Amino acid sequence: CAWSSTSGPQFF.

In this sample, this clone turned up a few times. The rearrangement links TRBV28 to TRBJ1-2; 10 bases map to TRBD1. This CDR3 region has 14 residues. J was trimmed by 5 bases and V by 7 bases; bases with no gene match: 7. Germline V CDR1 and CDR2: MDHEN, SYDVKM. The CDR3 protein is CASTTPGQGYGYTF. The CDR3 DNA follows: TGTGCCAGCACCACGCCGGGACAGGGGTATGGCTACACCTTC.

The chain joins TRBV9 to TRBJ1-4; TRBD1 is a possible D gene (5 bases). Germline V gene data show CDR1 as SGDLS and CDR2 as YYNGEE. V was cut by 0 bases and J by 8 bases, with 11 bases left in between. The CDR3 contains 14 residues. CDR3 protein: CASSVGGVEEKLFF. The DNA of the CDR3 is TGTGCCAGCAGCGTAGGGGGGGTTGAGGAAAAACTGTTTTTT.

The chain is built from TRBV7-8 and TRBJ2-1; D possibly corresponds to TRBD2 (6 bases). Trimming took off 2 bases at V and 7 bases at J, with 21 bases between the two ends. The CDR3 covers 17 residues. CDR1 is SGHVS and CDR2 is FQNEAQ in the germline V gene. The chain's CDR3 is CASSLIGVGGGRNEQFF. As DNA, the CDR3 is TGTGCCAGCAGCTTAATTGGTGTAGGCGGTGGGAGGAATGAGCAGTTCTTC.

The chain has TRBV2 and TRBJ2-1; maybe TRBD2 (6 bases). V lost 7 bases to trimming and J lost 5 bases, with 12 bases between them. Germline V gives CDR1 SNHLY, CDR2 FYNNEI. The CDR3 totals 13 residues. The CDR3 here is CASIGSNDNEQFF. The CDR3 DNA sequence: TGTGCCAGCATCGGGAGTAACGACAATGAGCAGTTCTTC.